This T cell receptor beta chain appears in the sequencing data of a study of T cells in narcolepsy. Study results and caveats: Healthy controls reportedly lacked the autoreactive clonotypes serially found in patients' blood. Autoreactive HCRT-specific and TRIB2-specific clonotypes were marked in same-patient CSF-versus-blood CD4+ comparisons.

Points on this clone: Its target is unknown.

Method: immunoSEQ multiplex PCR; TCRdb's copy keeps in-frame clones and lacks some. The sample shows 6,500 to 8,500 clones, over 60% of them seen only once. CDR3 size: 14 residues. Trimming took 0 bases from V and 4 from J, leaving 9 bases between them. CDR1 MRHNA and CDR2 SNTAGT come from the germline V gene. The sample taken for sequencing was CD45RA- memory CD8+ T cells from PBMCs. The clonotype comes from a human donor with narcolepsy. The gene calls are TRBV6-4 and TRBJ1-1; no firm D call. CDR3 coding DNA: TGTGCCAGCAGTGACTCGGGCGGCTCCACTGAAGCTTTCTTT. Protein sequence: CASSDSGGSTEAFF.